The 6 T cell receptor beta chains reported below all come from one sample, sequenced in a study of beta chain features in type 1 diabetes. Isolated RNA was reverse transcribed in full, so expressed TCRB transcripts were sequenced. The assay was immunoSEQ multiplex PCR, and TCRdb's table has in-frame clones only and misses some. The sample includes some 150,000 clones, approximately 12% of them seen just once. The sample consisted of central memory CD4+ T cells from blood. The receptors derive from a man between 18 and 35 years old in good health.

The sample holds a few counts of this clone. The CDR3 DNA reads TGTGCCAGCAGCCCAGGGGTGTATGGCTACACCTTC. Encoded protein: CASSPGVYGYTF. The rearrangement links TRBV5-6 to TRBJ1-2; TRBD1 is a possible D gene (6 bases). Germline V CDR1 and CDR2: SGHDT, YYEEEE. The ends were cut back, 4 bases at V and 5 bases at J, with 9 bases in the middle. This CDR3 spans 12 amino acids.

This clone was observed a handful of times. The J gene is TRBJ2-3, the V gene TRBV5-1; 11 nucleotides line up with TRBD2. Trimming removed 4 bases from V and 2 bases from J; junction bases left unmatched: 6. Germline values: CDR1 SGHRS, CDR2 YFSETQ. CDR3 size: 16 residues. Here the CDR3 reads CASSQGLAAVTDTQYF. The CDR3 coding sequence is TGCGCCAGCAGCCAGGGACTAGCGGCCGTCACAGATACGCAGTATTTT.

This clone showed up just a few times. V usage is TRBV5-1 and J usage is TRBJ2-3; 10 nucleotides line up with TRBD2. This CDR3 has 16 residues. J was trimmed by 2 bases and V by 4 bases; bases with no gene match: 7. CDR1 and CDR2 (germline): SGHRS, YFSETQ. The CDR3 DNA reads TGCGCCAGCAGCCCCGGACTAGCGGAGTTCACAGATACGCAGTATTTT. This encodes CASSPGLAEFTDTQYF.

The table lists this clone with a few counts. V and J are TRBV7-2 and TRBJ2-5; 11 bases are shared with TRBD2. V lost 4 bases, J lost 5 bases, and 12 bases stayed unmatched. The CDR3 extends over 17 amino acids. Germline CDR1 is SGHTA and CDR2 is FQGNSA. This CDR3 reads CASSWVTSGGRGETQYF. The CDR3 bases are TGTGCCAGCAGCTGGGTCACTAGCGGGGGACGCGGGGAGACCCAGTACTTC.

This clone was seen a handful of times. The chain has TRBV28 and TRBJ2-1; D ambiguous. Germline lookup yields CDR1 MDHEN and CDR2 SYDVKM. The CDR3 is 14 amino acids. V lost 6 bases, J lost 4 bases, and 13 bases lay in between. CDR3 nucleotide sequence: TGTGCCAGCAGCCTAACCACGGGTTACAATGAGCAGTTCTTC. This sequence encodes CASSLTTGYNEQFF.

The rearrangement uses TRBV9 and TRBJ2-1; tentatively, D is TRBD1 (5 bases). V lost 4 bases, J lost 4 bases, and 15 bases lay in between. Germline V gives CDR1 SGDLS, CDR2 YYNGEE. The CDR3 has 15 amino acids. Here the CDR3 reads CASSSMSQGYNEQFF. Written as DNA, the CDR3 is TGTGCCAGCAGCTCAATGAGTCAGGGATACAATGAGCAGTTCTTC. Looking up the rest from reference TRBV9 and TRBJ2-1 gives the full variable domain: DSGVTQTPKHLITATGQRVTLRCSPRSGDLSVYWYQQSLDQGLQFLIQYYNGEERAKGNILERFSAQQFPDLHSELNLSSLELGDSALYFCASSSMSQGYNEQFFGPGTRLTVL.